The rows below give T cell receptor beta chains drawn from one sample of a study of shared clonotypes between healthy human individuals. Only in-frame clones appear in the TCRdb table, and some are missing; sequencing was by immunoSEQ multiplex PCR. The sample consists of about 1,900,000 clones, approximately 95% of them appearing once. What was sequenced was naive CD8+ T cells sorted from blood. The source of these receptors is a man aged 18 to 35 in good health. The CDR3 runs from the conserved cysteine through the conserved F or W. A D gene is named only where the DNA matches it firmly. Size tells how often a clone was seen (once, few, many) or the class of an expanded clone, and some rows leave it out.

>TRBJ1-1|TRBV5-6|.|.
CASSPPRNTEAFF
TGTGCCAGCAGCCCCCCCAGGAACACTGAAGCTTTCTTT
>TRBJ1-1|TRBV9|.|TRBD1
CASSTQYRGTEAFF
TGTGCCAGCAGCACCCAATACAGGGGCACTGAAGCTTTCTTT
>TRBJ2-2|TRBV11-2|.|.
CASSLVYGTVTGELFF
TGTGCCAGCAGCTTAGTATATGGGACTGTCACCGGGGAGCTGTTTTTT
>TRBJ2-1|TRBV7-3|.|TRBD2
CASSLGVSGVYNEQFF
TGTGCCAGCAGCTTAGGTGTTAGCGGGGTTTACAATGAGCAGTTCTTC
>TRBJ2-5|TRBV5-1|.|TRBD1
CASSWTGLGETQYF
TGCGCCAGCAGCTGGACAGGGCTAGGCGAGACCCAGTACTTC
>TRBJ2-3|TRBV11-2|.|.
CASSLVVQDTQYF
TGTGCCAGCAGCTTAGTTGTGCAAGATACGCAGTATTTT
>TRBJ1-1|TRBV4-3|.|.
CASSLDPNGNTEAFF
TGCGCCAGCAGCCTGGACCCGAATGGAAACACTGAAGCTTTCTTT
>TRBJ2-7|TRBV7-9|.|.
CASSSSGTGAGEQYF
TGTGCCAGCAGCTCGTCCGGGACAGGAGCGGGGGAGCAGTACTTC
>TRBJ2-1|TRBV25-1|.|TRBD2
CASSEWETSGSEDEQFF
TGTGCCAGCAGTGAATGGGAGACTAGCGGGAGTGAGGATGAGCAGTTCTTC
>TRBJ2-7|TRBV4-1|.|.
CASSQVFPGKSYEQYF
TGCGCCAGCAGCCAAGTTTTTCCGGGGAAGTCCTACGAGCAGTACTTC
>TRBJ1-5|TRBV1|.|.
CTSSHVVVGPPEGSNQPQHF
TGCACCAGCAGCCATGTAGTTGTAGGACCCCCAGAGGGGAGCAATCAGCCCCAGCATTTT
>TRBJ2-7|TRBV27|.|.
CASRFKEAQYF
TGTGCCAGCAGATTTAAAGAGGCGCAGTACTTC
>TRBJ1-2|TRBV6-5|.|.
CASSLDYNYGYTF
TGTGCCAGCAGTCTGGACTACAACTATGGCTACACCTTC
>TRBJ1-2|TRBV27|once|TRBD1
CASRTGGAYGYTF
TGTGCCAGCAGGACAGGGGGCGCCTATGGCTACACCTTC
>TRBJ1-1|TRBV7-9|.|.
CAEQGLNTEAFF
TGTGCCGAGCAGGGATTGAACACTGAAGCTTTCTTT